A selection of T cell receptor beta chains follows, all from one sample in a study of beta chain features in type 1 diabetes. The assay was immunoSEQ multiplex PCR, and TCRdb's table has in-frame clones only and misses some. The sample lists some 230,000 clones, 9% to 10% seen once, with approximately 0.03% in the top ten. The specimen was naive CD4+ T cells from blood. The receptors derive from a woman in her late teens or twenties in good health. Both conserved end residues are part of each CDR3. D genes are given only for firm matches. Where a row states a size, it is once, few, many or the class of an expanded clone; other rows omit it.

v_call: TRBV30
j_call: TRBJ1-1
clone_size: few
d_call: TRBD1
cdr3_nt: TGTGCCTGGAGTCGATGGGGCGGACAGGGGGACACTGAAGCTTTCTTT
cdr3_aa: CAWSRWGGQGDTEAFF

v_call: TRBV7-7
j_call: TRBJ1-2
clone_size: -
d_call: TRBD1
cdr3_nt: TGTGCTAGCAGCCCCCGATCGGAGCAACAGGGGGGGCATGGCTACACCTTC
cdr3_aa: CASSPRSEQQGGHGYTF

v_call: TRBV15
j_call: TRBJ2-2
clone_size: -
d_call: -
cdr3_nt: TGTGCCACCAGCAGAGATATCGACAGGACCGGGGAGCTGTTTTTT
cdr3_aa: CATSRDIDRTGELFF

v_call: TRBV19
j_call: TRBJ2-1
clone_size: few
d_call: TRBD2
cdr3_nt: TGTGCCAGTAGTAAGGTAGCGGGAGCGGGTGAGCAGTTCTTC
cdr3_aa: CASSKVAGAGEQFF

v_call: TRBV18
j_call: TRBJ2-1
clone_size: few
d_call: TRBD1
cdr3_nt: TGTGCCAGCTCACCTGGACAGGGAGGCGAGCAGTTCTTC
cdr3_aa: CASSPGQGGEQFF

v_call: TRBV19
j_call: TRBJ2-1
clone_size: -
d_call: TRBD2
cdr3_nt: TGTGCCAGTAGTATCCCTAGCGGGAGCTACAATGAGCAGTTCTTC
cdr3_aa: CASSIPSGSYNEQFF

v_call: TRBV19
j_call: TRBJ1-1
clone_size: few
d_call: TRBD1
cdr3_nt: TGTGCCAGTGGGGTTAAAATGACAGGGATGAACACTGAAGCTTTCTTT
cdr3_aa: CASGVKMTGMNTEAFF

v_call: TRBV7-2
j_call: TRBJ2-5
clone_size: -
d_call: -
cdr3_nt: TGTGCCAGCAGCTTAGACCGGCGGCTCGGGAAGACCCAGTACTTC
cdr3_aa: CASSLDRRLGKTQYF

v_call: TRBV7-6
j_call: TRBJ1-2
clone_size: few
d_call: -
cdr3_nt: TGTGCCAGCAGTCCCTTTGACAGCTATGGCTACACCTTC
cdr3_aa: CASSPFDSYGYTF

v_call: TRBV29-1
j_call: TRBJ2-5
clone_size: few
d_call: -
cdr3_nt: TGCAGCGTTGGCTTGGTTGACGGGTACCAAGAGACCCAGTACTTC
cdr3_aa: CSVGLVDGYQETQYF

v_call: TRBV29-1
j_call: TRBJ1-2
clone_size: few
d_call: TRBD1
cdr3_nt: TGCAGCGCCGCAGGGGGGAGAGGGGGCCTGGTGGGCTACACCTTC
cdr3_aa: CSAAGGRGGLVGYTF

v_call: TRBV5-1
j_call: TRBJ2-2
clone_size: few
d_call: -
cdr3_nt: TGCGCCAGCAGCTCGGACAGCCATAACACCGGGGAGCTGTTTTTT
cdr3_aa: CASSSDSHNTGELFF

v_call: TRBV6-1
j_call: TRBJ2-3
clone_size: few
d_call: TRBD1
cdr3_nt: TGTGCCAGCAGTGGGGGACAGGGGCCTCTTTTTTTT
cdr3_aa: CASSGGQGPLFF

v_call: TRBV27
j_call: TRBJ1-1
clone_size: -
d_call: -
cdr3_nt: TGTGCCAGCAGTTTCGGGGGGCCGTGGGGGACTGAAGCTTTCTTT
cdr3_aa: CASSFGGPWGTEAFF

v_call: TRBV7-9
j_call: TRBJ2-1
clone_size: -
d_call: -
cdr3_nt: TGTGCCAGCAGTTCTTTCCGGGGGAGTCCCCTCTCCTACAATGAGCAGTTCTTC
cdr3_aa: CASSSFRGSPLSYNEQFF

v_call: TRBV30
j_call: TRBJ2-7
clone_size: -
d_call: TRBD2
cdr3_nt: TGTGCCTGGAGTTCCACGACTAGCGGGAGTCTTTGGTACGAGCAGTACTTC
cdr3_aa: CAWSSTTSGSLWYEQYF

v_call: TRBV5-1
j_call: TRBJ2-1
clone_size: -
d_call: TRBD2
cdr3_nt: TGCGCCAGCAGCCCCCCCGTACTAGCGGGGGGGACTAATGAGCAGTTCTTC
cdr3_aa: CASSPPVLAGGTNEQFF

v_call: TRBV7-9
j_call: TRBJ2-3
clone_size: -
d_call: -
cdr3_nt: TGTGCCAGCAGCTTACTCAGCACAGATACGCAGTATTTT
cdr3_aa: CASSLLSTDTQYF

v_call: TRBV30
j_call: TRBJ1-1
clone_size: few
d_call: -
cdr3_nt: TGTGCCTGGAGCCCACGGGGAACGGGAGCTTTCTTT
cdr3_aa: CAWSPRGTGAFF

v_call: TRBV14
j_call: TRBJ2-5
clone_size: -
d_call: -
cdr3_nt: TGTGCCAGCAGCCAAGTTGGCAGGCTTGCGACCCAGTACTTC
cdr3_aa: CASSQVGRLATQYF

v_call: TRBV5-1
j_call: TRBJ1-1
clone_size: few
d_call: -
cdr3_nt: TGCGCCAGCAGCTTGGACAGGCAACTAGAAGCTTTCTTT
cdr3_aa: CASSLDRQLEAFF

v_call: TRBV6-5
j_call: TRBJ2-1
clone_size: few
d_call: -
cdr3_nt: TGTGCCAGCAGGTTATTAAATGAGCAGTTCTTC
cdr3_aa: CASRLLNEQFF

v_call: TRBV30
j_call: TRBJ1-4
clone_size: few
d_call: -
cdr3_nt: TGTGCCTTGGGCGGGGCGGGGAATGAAAAACTGTTTTTT
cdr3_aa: CALGGAGNEKLFF

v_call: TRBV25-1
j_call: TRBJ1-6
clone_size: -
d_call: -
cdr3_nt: TGTGCCAGCAGTGAATTCTTGTCTTCACCCCTCCACTTT
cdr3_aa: CASSEFLSSPLHF

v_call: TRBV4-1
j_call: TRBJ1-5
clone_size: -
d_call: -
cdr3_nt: TGCGCCAGCAGCCAAAGTAACGGGTTTCAGCCCCAGCATTTT
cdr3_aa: CASSQSNGFQPQHF

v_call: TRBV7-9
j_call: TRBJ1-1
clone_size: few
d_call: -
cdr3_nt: TGTGCCAGCAGCTCTCGGGGGAGGCACACTGAAGCTTTCTTT
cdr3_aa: CASSSRGRHTEAFF

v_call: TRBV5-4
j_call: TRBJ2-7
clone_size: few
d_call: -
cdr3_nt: TGTGCCAGCAGTCAAACGTCTAGCGCCAGCTCCTACGAGCAGTACTTC
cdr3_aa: CASSQTSSASSYEQYF

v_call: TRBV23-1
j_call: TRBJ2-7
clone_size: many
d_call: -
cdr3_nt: TGCGCCAGCAGTCAATCGGGGCGAGACTACGAGCAGTACTTC
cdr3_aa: CASSQSGRDYEQYF

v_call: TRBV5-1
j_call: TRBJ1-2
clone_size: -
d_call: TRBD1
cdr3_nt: TGCGCCAGCAGCTTGCGGACAGGGGAGGGTAATGGCTACACCTTC
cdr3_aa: CASSLRTGEGNGYTF

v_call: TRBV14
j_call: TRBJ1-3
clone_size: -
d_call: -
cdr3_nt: TGTGCCAGCAGCCAAGCTTCTAACACCATATATTTT
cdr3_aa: CASSQASNTIYF

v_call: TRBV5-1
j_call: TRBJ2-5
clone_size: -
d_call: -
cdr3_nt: TGCGCCAGCGGCCAATCAGGGGAGACCCAGTACTTC
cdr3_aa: CASGQSGETQYF

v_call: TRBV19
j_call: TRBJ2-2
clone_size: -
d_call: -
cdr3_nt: TGTGCCAGTAGTATTGAAGCGGGCACCGGGGAGCTGTTTTTT
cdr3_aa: CASSIEAGTGELFF